The 9 T cell receptor beta chains below all came from one sample that was sequenced in a study of CD8 T cells in Susac syndrome. RNA in amounts of about 0.45 to 1 ug was reverse transcribed with random hexamers. TCRdb used MiXCR to reprocess the immunoSEQ multiplex PCR reads, holding one entry per CDR3 protein. The data hold roughly 150,000 distinct CDR3 sequences, with roughly 94% observed a single time. The sequencing sample was made of CD8+ T cells from PBMCs. The receptor source for this set is a human donor with multiple sclerosis.

This rearrangement joins TRBV7-2 to TRBJ2-3; D is undetermined. CDR1 SGHTA and CDR2 FQGNSA come from the germline V gene. The germline V and J ends were trimmed by 2 bases and 2 bases, with 11 bases remaining between them. The CDR3 contains 15 residues. Here the CDR3 reads CASSLQRRHTDTQYF. The CDR3 DNA reads as TGTGCCAGCAGCTTACAGCGTCGTCACACAGATACGCAGTATTTT.

In the case of this clonotype: An end of the junction differs from the germline gene, which may be a read error. The rearrangement links TRBV7-9 to TRBJ1-5; no reliable D call. The V gene's germline CDR1 is SEHNR and CDR2 FQNEAQ (reference sequence). This CDR3 region has 14 residues. CDR3 residues: CASSQDGGDQPQHF. CDR3 nucleotide sequence: TGCGCCAGCAGCCAAGATGGCGGGGATCAGCCCCAGCATTTT.

This chain links TRBV30 with TRBJ1-4, with D possibly TRBD1 on 5 matching bases. Trimming stripped 0 bases from V and 4 bases from J, with 12 bases between. The CDR3 runs to 15 residues. Germline loops: CDR1 GTSNPN, CDR2 SVGIG (reference sequence). The CDR3 region has the DNA TGTGCCTGGAGTGTACCTTCAGGGAGTAATGAAAAACTGTTTTTT. Amino acid sequence: CAWSVPSGSNEKLFF. Variable domain in full (rest from reference TRBV30 and TRBJ1-4): SQTIHQWPATLVQPVGSPLSLECTVEGTSNPNLYWYRQAAGRGLQLLFYSVGIGQISSEVPQNLSASRPQDRQFILSSKKLLLSDSGFYLCAWSVPSGSNEKLFFGSGTQLSVL.

The CDR3 spells CASRPGRGSPLHF. DNA for the CDR3: TGTGCCAGCAGACCGGGGAGGGGCTCACCCCTCCACTTT. The gene calls are TRBV14 and TRBJ1-6; tentatively, D is TRBD1 (5 bases). The V gene's germline CDR1 is SGHDN and CDR2 FVKESK. The CDR3 runs 13 residues. Trimming shortened V by 6 bases and J by 10 bases, and 13 bases separated the two germline ends.

The chain couples TRBV9 to TRBJ2-3; D is unresolved. With 3 bases removed from V and 4 bases from J, the gap between germline ends came to 15 bases. CDR3 size: 15 residues. CDR1 and CDR2 from the germline V gene are SGDLS and YYNGEE. The CDR3 region is CASSDHARSADTQYF. In DNA, the CDR3 is TGTGCCAGCAGCGACCACGCTAGATCGGCAGATACGCAGTATTTT.

The chain links TRBV27 to TRBJ2-5, with TRBD2 matching 7 bases. Germline V gene lookup returns CDR1 MNHEY and CDR2 SMNVEV (reference sequence). The J segment lost 4 bases and the V segment lost 5 bases, leaving 10 bases of the junction unmatched. The CDR3 runs 15 residues. The CDR3 DNA sequence: TGTGCCAGCAGTAAGGGAGCGGGGTGGGGAGAGACCCAGTACTTC. Encoded protein: CASSKGAGWGETQYF.

V usage is TRBV27 and J usage is TRBJ2-1; D uncertain. CDR3 length: 14 residues. Trimming pared 2 bases from V and 0 bases from J, leaving 5 bases between. The germline V gene has CDR1 MNHEY and CDR2 SMNVEV (reference sequence). In DNA form, the CDR3 reads TGTGCCAGCAGTTTAGCTTCCTCCTACAATGAGCAGTTCTTC. Amino acid sequence: CASSLASSYNEQFF.

J is TRBJ1-2 and V is TRBV27; D unresolved. Germline V gene sequence: CDR1 MNHEY, CDR2 SMNVEV (reference sequence). The CDR3 has 13 residues. The V end was cut by 2 bases, the J end by 2 bases, with 6 bases between. Here the CDR3 DNA reads TGTGCCAGCAGTTTAGACAAAAACTATGGCTACACCTTC. Its protein product is CASSLDKNYGYTF.

The rearrangement links TRBV29-1 to TRBJ1-1; 7 nucleotides align to TRBD1. V dropped 4 bases and J dropped 4; count of bases not matched to a gene: 6. Germline V lookup: CDR1 SQVTM, CDR2 ANQGSEA. The CDR3 contains 13 residues. The CDR3 DNA is TGCAGCGTTGGACAGGGCGGCAGCACTGAAGCTTTCTTT. It translates to CSVGQGGSTEAFF.